This is a list of T cell receptor beta chains from one sample in a study of T-cell reconstitution after alpha-beta-depleted transplantation in children. TCRdb processed the PCR reads anew with MiXCR; each CDR3 protein has one entry. The sample contains about 500,000 distinct CDR3 sequences, 32% of which appear only once. This material consisted of PBMCs from the stem cell graft donor, taken from the stem cell graft. Receptor source: a human donor who donated a stem cell graft to a child with aplastic anemia. The CDR3 runs from the conserved cysteine through the conserved F or W. A D gene is named only where the DNA matches it firmly. Part of the rows lack a size; the others show once, few, many or a class for expanded clones.

V gene	clone size	D gene	J gene	CDR3 DNA	CDR3 protein
TRBV9	.	.	TRBJ2-7	TGTGCCAGCAGCCCCGTTCAGGGTCCACCCTACGAGCAGTACTTC	CASSPVQGPPYEQYF
TRBV7-2	.	TRBD1	TRBJ2-5	TGTGCCAGCAGCGAAAGGACAGGGCTACAAGAGACCCAGTACTTC	CASSERTGLQETQYF
TRBV20-1	once	.	TRBJ1-2	TGCAGTGCTAGAGATTCCCGGAACAGGGCTCCTTCGAATGGCTACACCTTC	CSARDSRNRAPSNGYTF
TRBV20-1	.	.	TRBJ2-5	TGCAGTGCTAGAGAGGGGATCAGGGAGACCCAGTACTTC	CSAREGIRETQYF
TRBV10-3	.	TRBD1	TRBJ1-1	TGTGCCACCACCGGGACAGGGGGCGAAGCTTTCTTT	CATTGTGGEAFF
TRBV7-2	.	.	TRBJ1-3	TGTGCCAGCAGCTCCAGGGGAAACACCATATATTTT	CASSSRGNTIYF
TRBV11-3	few	TRBD1	TRBJ2-5	TGTGCCAGCAGCGGCCGGGACAGACAAGAGACCCAGTACTTC	CASSGRDRQETQYF
TRBV20-1	.	TRBD2	TRBJ2-3	TGCAGTGCTAGTTCTCCGGGAGGGACGAGCACAGATACGCAGTATTTT	CSASSPGGTSTDTQYF
TRBV12-3/TRBV12-4	few	TRBD1	TRBJ2-7	TGTGCCAGCAGTTCGACGGACAGGGCGCCCTACGAGCAGTACTTC	CASSSTDRAPYEQYF
TRBV7-8	.	TRBD2	TRBJ2-7	TGTGCCAGCAGCTCCCAGCGGGAGAGGAACGAGCAGTACTTC	CASSSQRERNEQYF
TRBV4-3	many	TRBD2	TRBJ2-2	TGCGCCAGCAGCCCGGGACTAGCGGGAGGCGTTTTCACCGGGGAGCTGTTTTTT	CASSPGLAGGVFTGELFF
TRBV6-2/TRBV6-3	.	.	TRBJ1-1	TGTGCCAGCAGTTACTCCGGATTTGAAGCTTTCTTT	CASSYSGFEAFF
TRBV20-1	.	.	TRBJ1-2	TGCAGTGCAGCCGACGGACCCTATGGCTACACCTTC	CSAADGPYGYTF
TRBV5-1	few	TRBD2	TRBJ2-7	TGCGCCAGCAGCTATCTAGCGGGGTCGAGCTCCTACGAGCAGTACTTC	CASSYLAGSSSYEQYF
TRBV10-2	once	TRBD1	TRBJ2-2	TGCGCCAGCATGCTGACAGGGCCCGGGGAGCTGTTTTTT	CASMLTGPGELFF
TRBV9	many	TRBD1	TRBJ2-7	TGTGCCAGCAGCGGACAGGGCTACGAGCAGTACTTC	CASSGQGYEQYF
TRBV29-1	few	TRBD1	TRBJ1-1	TGCAGCGTTGAAGAGGGCAGGGGGATCAGTGAAGCTTTCTTT	CSVEEGRGISEAFF
TRBV11-2	few	TRBD2	TRBJ2-1	TGTGCCAGCAGCCCCATAGCGGGAGGGACGAGCAATGAGCAGTTCTTC	CASSPIAGGTSNEQFF
TRBV30	few	TRBD1	TRBJ1-5	TGTGCCTGGAGCGTAGGACAGGGGGCTAATCAGCCCCAGCATTTT	CAWSVGQGANQPQHF